Listed below are T cell receptor beta chains from one sample, sequenced in a study of cytomegalovirus exposure and HLA in healthy donors. The repertoire was sequenced with immunoSEQ multiplex PCR; TCRdb's copy has only in-frame clones and lacks some. The profile shows some 74,000 clones, 65% to 70% of them singletons. The sequencing sample was made of PBMCs. These receptors were obtained from a man between 35 and 55 years old in good health and CMV-seropositive. Both conserved end residues are part of each CDR3. Fields, in order: V gene, clone size, J gene, D gene, CDR3 DNA, CDR3 protein. A D gene is named only where the DNA matches it firmly. Clone size is shown for a subset of rows, as once, few, many or a class of expanded clone.

TRBV25-1	.	TRBJ2-1	TRBD2	TGTGCCAGCAGTCGGAGTAGCGGGGGAGAGAATGAGCAGTTCTTC	CASSRSSGGENEQFF
TRBV5-1	.	TRBJ1-2	TRBD1	TGCGCCAGCAGACAGGGGGTGTCTTCTAACTATGGCTACACCTTC	CASRQGVSSNYGYTF
TRBV7-9	.	TRBJ1-1	.	TGTGCCAGCAGCATCGAGATCATGAACACTGAAGCTTTCTTT	CASSIEIMNTEAFF
TRBV28	.	TRBJ2-3	.	TGTGCCAGCAGTTTCCGGTCAGATACGCAGTATTTT	CASSFRSDTQYF
TRBV11-2	.	TRBJ2-3	.	TGTGCCAGCAGCTCGGGGTATAGCGCAGATACGCAGTATTTT	CASSSGYSADTQYF
TRBV4-1	.	TRBJ1-4	.	TGCGCCAGTCGACATGAGGACTCAACTAATGAAAAACTGTTTTTT	CASRHEDSTNEKLFF
TRBV4-2	.	TRBJ1-5	TRBD1	TGTGCCAGCAACCATAAGAAACAGGGGGCGACAGGTCAGCCCCAGCATTTT	CASNHKKQGATGQPQHF
TRBV7-3	.	TRBJ2-5	TRBD2	TGTGCCAGCAGCTTAAGAGCGGGGGCGGTGGAGACCCAGTACTTC	CASSLRAGAVETQYF
TRBV4-1	.	TRBJ1-1	.	TGCGCCAGCAGCCTCACCCATGGAGGTGAAGCTTTCTTT	CASSLTHGGEAFF
TRBV5-4	.	TRBJ2-7	.	TGTGCCAGCAGCTTTGGCAGGGGAAGCTCCTACGAGCAGTACTTC	CASSFGRGSSYEQYF
TRBV6-5	.	TRBJ2-7	TRBD1	TGTGCCAGCAGGGCCGACAGGGGATCCGAGCAGTACTTC	CASRADRGSEQYF
TRBV6-1	.	TRBJ1-4	TRBD1	TGTGCCAGCAGTTTGACAGGGGGATTTGAAAAACTGTTTTTT	CASSLTGGFEKLFF
TRBV2	.	TRBJ2-5	.	TGTGCCAGCGCCCCGGGACATTACCAAGAGACCCAGTACTTC	CASAPGHYQETQYF
TRBV7-2	.	TRBJ2-3	.	TGTGCCAGCAGCTTCTCCAGGGGAGATACGCAGTATTTT	CASSFSRGDTQYF
TRBV10-3	.	TRBJ2-5	.	TGTGCCATCAGTGACGAAGAGACCCAGTACTTC	CAISDEETQYF
TRBV6-5	.	TRBJ1-6	.	TGTGCCAGCAGTTCCCCCGTTGAGCTCGCCCTCCACTTT	CASSSPVELALHF
TRBV4-1	.	TRBJ2-5	TRBD2	TGCGCCAGCAGCCAAGAAATAACTAGCGGGGGCAAAGGGGCCCAGTACTTC	CASSQEITSGGKGAQYF
TRBV18	.	TRBJ2-2	.	TGTGCCAGCTCACCTCGGACTCCGGACACCGGGGAGCTGTTTTTT	CASSPRTPDTGELFF
TRBV9	few	TRBJ2-2	TRBD2	TGTGCCAGCAGCGAAGGACTAGCGGGGGCTATGAACACCGGGGAGCTGTTTTTT	CASSEGLAGAMNTGELFF
TRBV30	.	TRBJ2-1	TRBD1	TGTGCCTGGTCTACAGGGGGCGCCTACAATGAGCAGTTCTTC	CAWSTGGAYNEQFF
TRBV7-3	.	TRBJ2-1	TRBD2	TGTGCCAGCAGCTTAAGGGGCGGGGGGTACTACAATGAGCAGTTCTTC	CASSLRGGGYYNEQFF
TRBV5-1	.	TRBJ1-2	TRBD1	TGCGCCAGCAGCTCGTCAGGGGGCGGCCTCTATGGCTACACCTTC	CASSSSGGGLYGYTF
TRBV7-6	.	TRBJ1-4	TRBD1	TGTGCCAGCAGCTCTCTACAGGGGGGACATGAAAAACTGTTTTTT	CASSSLQGGHEKLFF
TRBV7-6	.	TRBJ2-1	.	TGTGCCAGCAGCGTGGAACAGGGATACAATGAGCAGTTCTTC	CASSVEQGYNEQFF
TRBV4-1	.	TRBJ2-7	TRBD1	TGCGCCAGCAGTCAGACAGGGCGGGAGCAGTACTTC	CASSQTGREQYF
TRBV5-4	.	TRBJ1-5	.	TGTGCCAGCAGCTTGGATGGAGGTGGGATTCAGCCCCAGCATTTT	CASSLDGGGIQPQHF
TRBV19	.	TRBJ1-5	TRBD1	TGTGCCAGTAGCGGACAGGGGGGACAGCCCCAGCATTTT	CASSGQGGQPQHF
TRBV29-1	once	TRBJ1-1	TRBD1	TGCAGCGTTGACCACAGGGGTGGGACTGAAGCTTTCTTT	CSVDHRGGTEAFF
TRBV6-6	.	TRBJ2-7	.	TGTGCCAGCAGGGAAGGGACAAGAGGGGATTACGAGCAGTACTTC	CASREGTRGDYEQYF
TRBV7-7	.	TRBJ2-1	.	TGTGCTAGCAGCTGGATTTATAGGGACAAAGACAATGAGCAGTTCTTC	CASSWIYRDKDNEQFF
TRBV27	.	TRBJ1-6	.	TGTGCCAGCAAGCTAGGGGTTCGGTACGGTGACTCGGATTCACCCCTCCACTTT	CASKLGVRYGDSDSPLHF
TRBV27	few	TRBJ2-3	.	TGTGCCAGCAGTCGCAGCGGCCGTAGCACAGATACGCAGTATTTT	CASSRSGRSTDTQYF
TRBV4-1	.	TRBJ2-1	TRBD1	TGCGCCAGCAGCCAGGTGGGACAGGAGTCTTACAATGAGCAGTTCTTC	CASSQVGQESYNEQFF
TRBV9	once	TRBJ2-5	TRBD2	TGTGCCAGCAGCGTAGGTAGCGGGGGGCCCCAAGAGACCCAGTACTTC	CASSVGSGGPQETQYF
TRBV4-1	.	TRBJ2-2	.	TGCGCCAGCAGCCACGTAGGGGCCGGGGAGCTGTTTTTT	CASSHVGAGELFF
TRBV2	.	TRBJ2-7	.	TGTGCCACCTTGGGGGCGGGCTACGAGCAGTACTTC	CATLGAGYEQYF
TRBV4-3	.	TRBJ2-5	.	TGCGCCAGCAGCCAAGAAAGAGCTACGGGTACGACCCAGTACTTC	CASSQERATGTTQYF
TRBV9	.	TRBJ2-3	TRBD2	TGTGCCAGCAGCCCCGGGACTAGCGATACGCAGTATTTT	CASSPGTSDTQYF
TRBV14	.	TRBJ2-1	.	TGTGCCAGCAGCCAAGGTACAGAGAACACACACAATGAGCAGTTCTTC	CASSQGTENTHNEQFF
TRBV6-1	few	TRBJ1-2	.	TGTGCCAGCAGCACATCCCGGGGGGGGCCGGATGGCTACACCTTC	CASSTSRGGPDGYTF
TRBV27	.	TRBJ2-2	.	TGTGCCAGCAGTTCGCTATGGACAGCCGCGAACACCGGGGAGCTGTTTTTT	CASSSLWTAANTGELFF
TRBV10-3	.	TRBJ1-5	.	TGTGCCATCTCGCAGGACAATCAGCCCCAGCATTTT	CAISQDNQPQHF
TRBV7-2	few	TRBJ2-3	.	TGTGCCAGCAGCTCTTTCACAGATACGCAGTATTTT	CASSSFTDTQYF
TRBV19	few	TRBJ1-1	TRBD1	TGTGCCAGCGTGACAGGGGAAGGGGGTGGCACTGAAGCTTTCTTT	CASVTGEGGGTEAFF
TRBV29-1	.	TRBJ2-2	.	TGCAGCGTTGCCGGCAGGGGGGACACCGGGGAGCTGTTTTTT	CSVAGRGDTGELFF
TRBV7-9	.	TRBJ2-7	.	TGTGCCAGCAGCTTAGCAGGCAGGGCGGGGGAGCAGTACTTC	CASSLAGRAGEQYF
TRBV30	.	TRBJ2-3	TRBD2	TGTGCCTGGATCCAAAAACTAGCGGCGAGCACAGATACGCAGTATTTT	CAWIQKLAASTDTQYF
TRBV2	few	TRBJ2-1	.	TGTGCCAGCAAAGTCCGGGATTTCACTTACAATGAGCAGTTCTTC	CASKVRDFTYNEQFF
TRBV4-2	.	TRBJ2-2	.	TGTGCCAGCAGCCAAGATCTTGGGACTGCTAACACCGGGGAGCTGTTTTTT	CASSQDLGTANTGELFF
TRBV4-3	.	TRBJ2-7	.	TGCGCCAGCAGCCAAGACATCTCGCGCGAGCAGTACTTC	CASSQDISREQYF
TRBV14	few	TRBJ2-1	TRBD2	TGTGCCAGCAAACTAGCGGGGTACAATGAGCAGTTCTTC	CASKLAGYNEQFF
TRBV30	.	TRBJ2-7	.	TGTGCCTGGTCCAGGGTTGGGTCGATGGACGAGCAGTACTTC	CAWSRVGSMDEQYF
TRBV19	.	TRBJ2-2	TRBD2	TGTGCCAGTAGTGGGGGGGTTGACACCGGGGAGCTGTTTTTT	CASSGGVDTGELFF
TRBV7-9	.	TRBJ2-2	.	TGTGCCAGCAGCTTGACAGCGAACACCGGGGAGCTGTTTTTT	CASSLTANTGELFF
TRBV5-1	.	TRBJ2-1	TRBD2	TGCGCCAGCAGCTTGGTGGGACTAGCAGGGGTAAGCTCCTACAATGAGCAGTTCTTC	CASSLVGLAGVSSYNEQFF
TRBV27	few	TRBJ2-7	TRBD2	TGTGCCAGCAGACTCGGGACTAGCGGTTACGAGCAGTACTTC	CASRLGTSGYEQYF
TRBV5-1	few	TRBJ2-2	.	TGCGCCAGTTGCCGGGACAAACTTACCGGGGAGCTGTTTTTT	CASCRDKLTGELFF
TRBV19	.	TRBJ2-4	.	TGTGCCAGTATGGGGGGGGCCGGGTCCAAAAACATTCAGTACTTC	CASMGGAGSKNIQYF
TRBV2	.	TRBJ2-7	.	TGTGCCAGCAGTCAACATGCTTACGAGCAGTACTTC	CASSQHAYEQYF